Described below is a single TCR beta chain sequence and its context. V was clipped by 5 bases and J by 5 bases, with 21 bases between them. The germline gives CDR1 MDHEN, CDR2 SYDVKM. The CDR3 has 17 amino acids. The data are from a study of immune cell composition in non-small cell lung cancer. TCRdb keeps only in-frame clones here, not all; method: immunoSEQ multiplex PCR. The sample shows about 7,000 clones, about 83% of them seen only once. The receptor's source is a human donor with non-small cell lung cancer. Sequencing input: lung tumor tissue. The V gene is TRBV28, the J gene TRBJ2-2; D is undetermined. CDR3 loop: CASSPPPRPSPTGELFF. In DNA form, the CDR3 reads TGTGCCAGCAGTCCCCCTCCTAGGCCGAGCCCGACCGGGGAGCTGTTTTTT. Together with reference TRBV28 and TRBJ2-2, the CDR3 gives the full variable domain: DVKVTQSSRYLVKRTGEKVFLECVQDMDHENMFWYRQDPGLGLRLIYFSYDVKMKEKGDIPEGYSVSREKKERFSLILESASTNQTSMYLCASSPPPRPSPTGELFFGEGSRLTVL.